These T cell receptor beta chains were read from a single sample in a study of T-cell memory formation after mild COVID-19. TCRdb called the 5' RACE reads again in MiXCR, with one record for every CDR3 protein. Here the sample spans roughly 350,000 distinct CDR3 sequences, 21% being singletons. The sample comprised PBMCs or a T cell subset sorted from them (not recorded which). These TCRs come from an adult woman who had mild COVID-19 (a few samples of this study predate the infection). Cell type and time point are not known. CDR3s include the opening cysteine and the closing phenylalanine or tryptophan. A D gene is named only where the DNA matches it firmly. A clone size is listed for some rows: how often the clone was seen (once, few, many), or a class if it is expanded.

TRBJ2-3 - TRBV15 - TGTGCCACCAGCAGAGATTTAAGCAGGGCGGGCGCAGATACGCAGTATTTT CATSRDLSRAGADTQYF
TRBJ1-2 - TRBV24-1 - TGTGCCACCAGTGGGGGACTCTCCGGCTACACCTTC CATSGGLSGYTF
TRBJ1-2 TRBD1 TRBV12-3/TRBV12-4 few TGTGCCAGCACCGTGGCGGGACAGGGATTCTATGGCTACACCTTC CASTVAGQGFYGYTF
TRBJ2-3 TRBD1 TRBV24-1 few TGTGCCACCAGTGGTGGGGACAGGAAGCCAGATACGCAGTATTTT CATSGGDRKPDTQYF
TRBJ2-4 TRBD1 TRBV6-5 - TGTGCCAGCAGTTACGGACAGGGTGACATTCAGTACTTC CASSYGQGDIQYF
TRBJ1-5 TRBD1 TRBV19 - TGTGCCAGTATTGGGGGACAGTTAGTAGGTAGCAATCAGCCCCAGCATTTT CASIGGQLVGSNQPQHF
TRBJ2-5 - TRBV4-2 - TGTGCCAGCAGCCAAGATTTTCGTCTTAGCGAGACCCAGTACTTC CASSQDFRLSETQYF
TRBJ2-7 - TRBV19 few TGTGCCAGTCAGGGGTTTACCTACGAGCAGTACTTC CASQGFTYEQYF
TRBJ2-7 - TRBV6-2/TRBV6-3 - TGTGCCAGCGGATTCGAAGAAACTTCCTACGAGCAGTACTTC CASGFEETSYEQYF
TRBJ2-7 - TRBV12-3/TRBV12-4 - TGTGCCAGCGGCGACACCCCCTCGGACGAGCAGTACTTC CASGDTPSDEQYF
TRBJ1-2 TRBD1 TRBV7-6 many TGTGCCAGCAACAACAGGGGAGCCTATGGCTACACCTTC CASNNRGAYGYTF
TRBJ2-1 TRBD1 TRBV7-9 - TGTGCCAGCAGCGGGGGGCAGGGGGCCAACAATGAGCAGTTCTTC CASSGGQGANNEQFF
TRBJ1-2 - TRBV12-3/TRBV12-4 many TGTGCCAGCAGTTCCACAGGGAAAATCTATGGCTACACCTTC CASSSTGKIYGYTF
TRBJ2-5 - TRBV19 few TGTGCCAGTAGCCAACAGGGCTGGGAGACCCAGTACTTC CASSQQGWETQYF
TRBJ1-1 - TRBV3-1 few TGTGCCAGCAGCCTACAGTTGAACACTGAAGCTTTCTTT CASSLQLNTEAFF
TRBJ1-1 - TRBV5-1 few TGCGCCAGCAGCTTGGAAGGTAGGGGGTTGACTGAAGCTTTCTTT CASSLEGRGLTEAFF
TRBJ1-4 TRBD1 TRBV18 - TGTGCCAGCTCACCGCAAGTACAGGGGGCAGAGGAAAAACTGTTTTTT CASSPQVQGAEEKLFF
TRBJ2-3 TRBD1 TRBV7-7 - TGTGCTAGCAGCCCGGGGGCAGGGGGCCTCGCAGATACGCAGTATTTT CASSPGAGGLADTQYF
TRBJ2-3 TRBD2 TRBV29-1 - TGCAGCGTCCCCGGGACTAGCGGCACAGATACGCAGTATTTT CSVPGTSGTDTQYF
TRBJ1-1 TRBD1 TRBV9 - TGTGCCAGCAGCCAGGGGGGGCAGGGGGCTGAAGCTTTCTTT CASSQGGQGAEAFF
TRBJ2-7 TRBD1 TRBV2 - TGTGCCAGCAGTAAGGGACAGGGTACCTACGAGCAGTACTTC CASSKGQGTYEQYF
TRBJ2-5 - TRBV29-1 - TGCAGCGCCGCGGGGTTTGAGACCCAGTACTTC CSAAGFETQYF
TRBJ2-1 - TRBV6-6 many TGTGCCAGCAGTTACTCGGCGGTATACAATGAGCAGTTCTTC CASSYSAVYNEQFF
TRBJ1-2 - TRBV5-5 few TGTGCCAGCAGCTTGTGGAGGGTGGCCACTAACTATGGCTACACCTTC CASSLWRVATNYGYTF
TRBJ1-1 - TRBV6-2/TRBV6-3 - TGTGCCAGCAGTTACGTGGGCTGGGACACTGAAGCTTTCTTT CASSYVGWDTEAFF
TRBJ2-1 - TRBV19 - TGTGCCAGTAGTATCCTCGGATCTGCACCTTCCTACAATGAGCAGTTCTTC CASSILGSAPSYNEQFF
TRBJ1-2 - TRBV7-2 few TGTGCCAGCAGTACTCCGGAAAAACCAGGGACCTATGGCTACACCTTC CASSTPEKPGTYGYTF
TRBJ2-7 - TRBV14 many TGTGCCAGCAGCCCCTATGGGACCTCTAGCCCGCCCTACTTC CASSPYGTSSPPYF
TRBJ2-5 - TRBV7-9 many TGTGCCAGCAGCTTTGGGCAGGGGATTCAAGAGACCCAGTACTTC CASSFGQGIQETQYF
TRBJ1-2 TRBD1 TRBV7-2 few TGTGCCAGCAGCCCGAGGACAGGGGGACGAAACTATGGCTACACCTTC CASSPRTGGRNYGYTF
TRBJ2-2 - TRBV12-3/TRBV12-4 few TGTGCCAGCAGCCATAAGAGGACCGGGGAGCTGTTTTTT CASSHKRTGELFF
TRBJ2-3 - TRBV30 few TGTGCCTGGAGGAGGGGAGCAGATACGCAGTATTTT CAWRRGADTQYF
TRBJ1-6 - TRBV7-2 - TGTGCCAGCAGCACAACAGGGTATTCACCCCTCCACTTT CASSTTGYSPLHF
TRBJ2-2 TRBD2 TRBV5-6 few TGTGCCAGCAGCTTGGTAGCGGGGGCGCGAGACACCGGGGAGCTGTTTTTT CASSLVAGARDTGELFF
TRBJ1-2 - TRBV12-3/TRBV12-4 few TGTGCCAGCAGTACCCAGGGAAGGAGCTATGGCTACACCTTC CASSTQGRSYGYTF
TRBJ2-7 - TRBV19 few TGTGCCAGTTCCCACGGTGGAGGCGAGCAGTACTTC CASSHGGGEQYF
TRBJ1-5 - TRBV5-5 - TGTGCCAGCAGCCCCATCGACACAGTAAATCAGCCCCAGCATTTT CASSPIDTVNQPQHF
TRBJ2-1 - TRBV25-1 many TGTGCCAGCATTGGGGTCGGGGGCTCCTCCTACAATGAGCAGTTCTTC CASIGVGGSSYNEQFF
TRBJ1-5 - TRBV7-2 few TGTGCCAGCAGCTTAAACCGGGACAATCAGCCCCAGCATTTT CASSLNRDNQPQHF
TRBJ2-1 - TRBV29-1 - TGCAGCGTTGAAGAGGGACGGGCCTACAATGAGCAGTTCTTC CSVEEGRAYNEQFF
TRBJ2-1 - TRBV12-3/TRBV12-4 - TGTGCCAGCAGCCCCCCACGGCAGGGTTACAATGAGCAGTTCTTC CASSPPRQGYNEQFF
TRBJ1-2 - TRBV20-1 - TGCAGTGCTAGACCGGGGGGATCAACTTCGATGGGCTACACCTTC CSARPGGSTSMGYTF
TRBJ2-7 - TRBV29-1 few TGCAGCGTTGAAATAGGAGGGGATCGTCTGGAGCAGTACTTC CSVEIGGDRLEQYF
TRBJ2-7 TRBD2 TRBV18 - TGTGCCAGCTCACCCGTACTAGCGGGGGCCTCCGGCGAGCAGTACTTC CASSPVLAGASGEQYF
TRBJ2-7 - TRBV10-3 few TGTGCCATCAGGACCCCCGGGGAAAGATACGACGAGCAGTACTTC CAIRTPGERYDEQYF
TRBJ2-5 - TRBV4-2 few TGTGCCAGCAGCCGGACGGAGGGGGGGGAGACCCAGTACTTC CASSRTEGGETQYF
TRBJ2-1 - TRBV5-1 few TGCGCCAGCAGCTTGTCCAGGGAGCTTGAGCAGTTCTTC CASSLSRELEQFF
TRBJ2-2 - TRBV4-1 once TGCGCCAGCAGCCTTTACGGGGGGACACCGAACACCGGGGAGCTGTTTTTT CASSLYGGTPNTGELFF
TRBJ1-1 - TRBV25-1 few TGTGCCAGCAGTGTAGAGGGAACTGAAGCTTTCTTT CASSVEGTEAFF
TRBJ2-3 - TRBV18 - TGTGCCAGCTCACCAGGGGCCACTAGCACAGATACGCAGTATTTT CASSPGATSTDTQYF
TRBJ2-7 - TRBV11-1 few TGTGCCAGCAGCTTTGAAGCAGGGAGCTCCTACGAGCAGTACTTC CASSFEAGSSYEQYF
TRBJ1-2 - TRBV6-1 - TGTGCCAGCAGGTTGGTGGCGGCGGATTTCGACTACACCTTC CASRLVAADFDYTF
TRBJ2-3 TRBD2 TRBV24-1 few TGTGCCACCAGTGATCGACTAGCGGGAAACACCTTTACGCAGTATTTT CATSDRLAGNTFTQYF